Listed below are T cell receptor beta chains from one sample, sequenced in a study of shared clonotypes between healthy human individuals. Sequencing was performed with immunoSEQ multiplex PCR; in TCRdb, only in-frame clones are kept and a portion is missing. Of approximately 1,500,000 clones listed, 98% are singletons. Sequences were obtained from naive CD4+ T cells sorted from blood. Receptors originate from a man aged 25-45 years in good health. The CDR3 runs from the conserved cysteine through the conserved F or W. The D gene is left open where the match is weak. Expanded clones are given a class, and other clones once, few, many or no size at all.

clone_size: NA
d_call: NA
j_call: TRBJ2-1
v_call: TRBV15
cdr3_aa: CATSRVRGSSYNEQFF
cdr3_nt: TGTGCCACCAGCAGAGTGCGGGGTAGCTCCTACAATGAGCAGTTCTTC

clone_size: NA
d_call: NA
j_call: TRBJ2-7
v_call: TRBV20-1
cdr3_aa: CSARVHEQYF
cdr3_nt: TGCAGTGCTAGAGTCCACGAGCAGTACTTC

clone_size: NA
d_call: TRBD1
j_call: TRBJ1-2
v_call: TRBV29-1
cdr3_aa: CSVGRDRGYGYTF
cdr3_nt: TGCAGCGTTGGGCGGGACAGGGGCTATGGCTACACCTTC

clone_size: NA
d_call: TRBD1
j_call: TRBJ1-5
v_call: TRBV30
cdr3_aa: CAWSVRTGSGNQPQHF
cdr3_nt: TGTGCCTGGAGTGTACGGACAGGGTCTGGCAATCAGCCCCAGCATTTT

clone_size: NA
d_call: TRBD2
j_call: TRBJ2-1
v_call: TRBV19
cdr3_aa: CASSVPGTTNEQFF
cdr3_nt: TGTGCCAGTAGTGTCCCCGGGACTACCAATGAGCAGTTCTTC

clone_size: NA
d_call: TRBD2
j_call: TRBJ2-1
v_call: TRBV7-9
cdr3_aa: CASSSFSGRTYNEQFF
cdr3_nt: TGTGCCAGCAGCTCCTTTAGCGGGAGAACCTACAATGAGCAGTTCTTC

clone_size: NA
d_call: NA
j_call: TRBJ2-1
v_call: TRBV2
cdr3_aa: CASSSGVGEQFF
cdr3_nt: TGTGCCAGCAGCTCGGGGGTTGGGGAGCAGTTCTTC

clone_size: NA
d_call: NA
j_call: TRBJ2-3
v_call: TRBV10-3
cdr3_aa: CAISVDSFTDTQYF
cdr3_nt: TGTGCCATCAGTGTGGACAGCTTCACAGATACGCAGTATTTT

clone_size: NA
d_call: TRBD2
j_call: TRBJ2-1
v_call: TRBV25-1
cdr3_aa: CASSESSGGSSYNEQFF
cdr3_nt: TGTGCCAGCAGTGAATCGAGCGGGGGGAGCTCCTACAATGAGCAGTTCTTC

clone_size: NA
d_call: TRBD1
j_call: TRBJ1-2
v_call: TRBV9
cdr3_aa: CASSVGAGGYGYTF
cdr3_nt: TGTGCCAGCAGCGTAGGAGCAGGGGGCTATGGCTACACCTTC

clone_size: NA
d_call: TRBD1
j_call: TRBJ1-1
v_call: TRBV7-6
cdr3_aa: CASSGFRDRGTEAFF
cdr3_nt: TGTGCCAGCAGCGGTTTTCGGGACAGGGGAACTGAAGCTTTCTTT

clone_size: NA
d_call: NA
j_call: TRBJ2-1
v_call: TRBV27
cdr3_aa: CASSFIVGAYNEQFF
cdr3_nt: TGTGCCAGCAGTTTCATCGTGGGGGCCTACAATGAGCAGTTCTTC

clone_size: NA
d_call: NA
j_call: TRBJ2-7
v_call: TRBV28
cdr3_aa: CASSRPYNEQYF
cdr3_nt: TGTGCCAGCAGCCGCCCATACAACGAGCAGTACTTC

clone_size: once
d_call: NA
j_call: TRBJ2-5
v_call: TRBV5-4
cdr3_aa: CASSLGSGQETQYF
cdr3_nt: TGTGCCAGCAGCTTGGGGAGCGGACAAGAGACCCAGTACTTC

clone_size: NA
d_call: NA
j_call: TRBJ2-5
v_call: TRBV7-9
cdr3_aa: CASSGYRGGETQYF
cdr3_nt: TGTGCCAGCAGCGGGTACAGGGGAGGGGAGACCCAGTACTTC